The clone carrying this TCR beta chain was seen once. Sequenced by immunoSEQ multiplex PCR; TCRdb stores in-frame clones only, minus some. The sample lists around 180,000 clones; roughly 85% were seen once. The sample belongs to a study of blood T cell repertoires in COVID-19. Study information: PBMCs, B-cell-depleted T cells, or T cells were the source of the cDNA or gDNA that made up the material.

J gave up 1 base and V 5 bases, and 1 base lay outside the gene matches. CDR3 size: 15 residues. Per germline, CDR1 MNHEY and CDR2 SVGEGT. Specimen: peripheral blood. This chain links TRBV6-2 or TRBV6-3 with TRBJ2-3, with 12 bases matching TRBD2. This TCR was recovered from a woman of 80 years or more with active or convalescent COVID-19. CDR3 DNA sequence: TGTGCCAGCAGTCGACTAGCGGGAGGCACAGATACGCAGTATTTT. It specifies CASSRLAGGTDTQYF.